This T cell receptor (beta chain) stems from a study of blood T cell repertoires in COVID-19. Study information: Some COVID-19 samples were acute and others convalescent; all came from the United States, Italy and Spain. The cDNA or gDNA used as material had been derived from T cells, B-cell-depleted T cells, or PBMCs.

Authors' processing steps: Researchers report that nucleated cell counts were estimated from reference gene primer amplification. The assay was immunoSEQ multiplex PCR, and TCRdb's table has in-frame clones only and misses some. V, J and clone size derive from that table, while D and trimming were established from the DNA sequence. The sample comprises fewer than 200,000 clones, about four fifths of which are singletons, and about 2.1% rests with the top ten. The source of this sequence is a woman of 80 years or more with acute or convalescent COVID-19. Input material: peripheral blood.

The CDR3: CASSYGTGALPYEQYF. CDR3 coding DNA: TGTGCCAGCAGTTACGGGACAGGGGCCCTACCCTACGAGCAGTACTTC. The chain combines TRBV6-6 with TRBJ2-7; 10 nucleotides match TRBD1. Germline lookup yields CDR1 MNHNY and CDR2 SVGAGI (reference sequence). The CDR3 runs to 16 residues. J was trimmed by 2 bases and V by 2 bases; bases with no gene match: 6.